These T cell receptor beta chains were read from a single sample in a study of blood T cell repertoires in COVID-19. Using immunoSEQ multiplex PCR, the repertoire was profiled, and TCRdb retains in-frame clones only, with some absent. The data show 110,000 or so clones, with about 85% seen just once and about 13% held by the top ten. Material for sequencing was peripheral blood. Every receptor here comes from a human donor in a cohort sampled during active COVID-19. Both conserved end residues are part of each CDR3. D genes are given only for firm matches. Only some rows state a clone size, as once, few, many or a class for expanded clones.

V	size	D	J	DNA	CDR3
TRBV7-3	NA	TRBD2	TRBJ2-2	TGTGCCAGCAGCTCACCGGGACTAGCGGGGGGCCAGAACACCGGGGAGCTGTTTTTT	CASSSPGLAGGQNTGELFF
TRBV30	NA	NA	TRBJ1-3	TGTGCCTGGGGGGACACCTCCCGCTCTGGAAACACCATATATTTT	CAWGDTSRSGNTIYF
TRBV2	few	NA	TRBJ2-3	TGTGCCAGCATTGTCTCGGGGGGCCGAGATACGCAGTATTTT	CASIVSGGRDTQYF
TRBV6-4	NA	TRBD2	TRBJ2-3	TGTGCCAGCGCCTCCGGGACTAGCGGTTTCACAGATACGCAGTATTTT	CASASGTSGFTDTQYF
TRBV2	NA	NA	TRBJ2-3	TGTGCCAGCAGTGAAGCAGGGGGGGGTTTTAGCACAGATACGCAGTATTTT	CASSEAGGGFSTDTQYF
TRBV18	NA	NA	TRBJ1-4	TGTGCCAGCTCACAGGACGGACTAATGAAGAATCTGTTTTTT	CASSQDGLMKNLFF
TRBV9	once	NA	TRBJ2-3	TGTGCCAGCAGCGTAGCTACGGGGACTTTGACTAGCACAGATACGCAGTATTTT	CASSVATGTLTSTDTQYF
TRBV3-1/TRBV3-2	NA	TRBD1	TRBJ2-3	TGTGCCAGCAGCCGCAGGGGGCCCTACACAGATACGCAGTATTTT	CASSRRGPYTDTQYF
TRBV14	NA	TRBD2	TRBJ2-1	TGTGCCAGCAGCCAAGAGGGCGGGGGGGCCGTTCCGCAGTTCTTC	CASSQEGGGAVPQFF
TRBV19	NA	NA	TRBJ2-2	TGTGCCAGTAGTGTGCGGGAAGCTACAAGGGAGCTGTTTTTT	CASSVREATRELFF
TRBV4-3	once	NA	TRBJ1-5	TGCGCCAGCAGCCAAGGACGGGGGAACAATCAGCCCCAGCATTTT	CASSQGRGNNQPQHF
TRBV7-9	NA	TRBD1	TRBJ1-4	TGTGCCAGCAGCTCGGAGCCAGGACAGGGCCCTGAAAAACTGTTTTTT	CASSSEPGQGPEKLFF
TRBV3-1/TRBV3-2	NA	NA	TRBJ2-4	TGTGCCAGCAGCCCCGGGAGTCGCAACATTCAGTACTTC	CASSPGSRNIQYF
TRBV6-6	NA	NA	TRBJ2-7	TGTGCCAGCAGAACCGACAGCGCCTACGAGCAGTACTTC	CASRTDSAYEQYF
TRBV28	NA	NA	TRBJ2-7	TGTGCCAGCACCCAAGGCTTAGGGGCCTCCTACGAGCAGTACTTC	CASTQGLGASYEQYF
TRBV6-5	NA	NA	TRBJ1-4	TGTGCCAGCAGTTACGCAGGGAGGAATGAAAAACTGTTTTTT	CASSYAGRNEKLFF